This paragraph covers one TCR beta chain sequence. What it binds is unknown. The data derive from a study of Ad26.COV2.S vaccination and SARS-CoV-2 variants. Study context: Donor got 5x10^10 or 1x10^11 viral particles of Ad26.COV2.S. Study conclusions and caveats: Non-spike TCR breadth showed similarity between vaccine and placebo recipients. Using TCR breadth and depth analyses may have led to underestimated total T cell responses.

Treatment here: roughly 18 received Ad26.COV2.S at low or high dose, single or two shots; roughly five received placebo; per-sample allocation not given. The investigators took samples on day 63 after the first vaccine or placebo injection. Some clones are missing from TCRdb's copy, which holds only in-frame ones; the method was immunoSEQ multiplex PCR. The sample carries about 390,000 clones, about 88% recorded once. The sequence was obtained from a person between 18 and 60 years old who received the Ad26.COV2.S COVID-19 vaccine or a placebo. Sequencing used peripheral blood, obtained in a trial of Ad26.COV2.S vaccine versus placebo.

The CDR3 loop is CASSIERLSSSGANVLTF. The CDR3 DNA sequence: TGTGCCAGTAGTATAGAAAGGTTATCCAGCTCTGGGGCCAACGTCCTGACTTTC. V gene TRBV19 combines with J gene TRBJ2-6; D is ambiguous. V lost 0 bases and J lost 0, with 12 bases in between. The CDR3 runs to 18 residues. Germline loops: CDR1 LNHDA, CDR2 SQIVND (reference sequence). The full variable domain, completed using reference TRBV19 and TRBJ2-6, is DGGITQSPKYLFRKEGQNVTLSCEQNLNHDAMYWYRQDPGQGLRLIYYSQIVNDFQKGDIAEGYSVSREKKESFPLTVTSAQKNPTAFYLCASSIERLSSSGANVLTFGAGSRLTVL.